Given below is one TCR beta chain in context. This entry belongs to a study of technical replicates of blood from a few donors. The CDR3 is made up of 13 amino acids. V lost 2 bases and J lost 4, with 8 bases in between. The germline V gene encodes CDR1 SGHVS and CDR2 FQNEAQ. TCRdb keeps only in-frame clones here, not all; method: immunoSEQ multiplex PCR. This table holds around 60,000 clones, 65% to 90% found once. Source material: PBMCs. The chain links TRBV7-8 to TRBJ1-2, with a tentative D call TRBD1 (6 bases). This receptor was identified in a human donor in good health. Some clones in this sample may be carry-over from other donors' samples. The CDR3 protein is CASSLQDSYGYTF. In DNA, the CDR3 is TGTGCCAGCAGCTTACAGGACAGCTATGGCTACACCTTC. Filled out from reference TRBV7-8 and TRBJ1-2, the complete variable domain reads GAGVSQSPRYKVAKRGQDVALRCDPISGHVSLFWYQQALGQGPEFLTYFQNEAQLDKSGLPSDRFFAERPEGSVSTLKIQRTQQEDSAVYLCASSLQDSYGYTFGSGTRLTVV.